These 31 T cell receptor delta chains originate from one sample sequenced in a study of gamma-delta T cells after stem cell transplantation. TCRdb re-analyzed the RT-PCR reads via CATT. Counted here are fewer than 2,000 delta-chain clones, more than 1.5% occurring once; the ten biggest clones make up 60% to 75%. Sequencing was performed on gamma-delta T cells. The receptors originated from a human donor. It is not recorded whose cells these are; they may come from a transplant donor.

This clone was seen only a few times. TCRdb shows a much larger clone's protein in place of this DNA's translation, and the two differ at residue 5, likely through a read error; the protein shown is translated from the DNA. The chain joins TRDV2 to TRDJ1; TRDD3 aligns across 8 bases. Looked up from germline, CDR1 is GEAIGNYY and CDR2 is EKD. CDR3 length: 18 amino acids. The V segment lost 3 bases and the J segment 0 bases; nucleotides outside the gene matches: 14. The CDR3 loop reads CACDALPTGGNYTDKLIF. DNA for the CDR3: TGTGCCTGTGACGCCCTACCTACTGGGGGTAATTACACCGATAAACTCATCTTT.

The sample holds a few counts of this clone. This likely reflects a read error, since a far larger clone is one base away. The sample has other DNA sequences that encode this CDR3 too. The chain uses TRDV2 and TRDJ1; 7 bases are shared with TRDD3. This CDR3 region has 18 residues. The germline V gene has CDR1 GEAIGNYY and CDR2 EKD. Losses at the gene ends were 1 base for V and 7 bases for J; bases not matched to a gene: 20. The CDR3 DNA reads TGTGCCTGTGACACTGTCAGCTTTACTGGGGACCTCTCGGGTAAACTCATCTTT. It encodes CACDTVSFTGDLSGKLIF.

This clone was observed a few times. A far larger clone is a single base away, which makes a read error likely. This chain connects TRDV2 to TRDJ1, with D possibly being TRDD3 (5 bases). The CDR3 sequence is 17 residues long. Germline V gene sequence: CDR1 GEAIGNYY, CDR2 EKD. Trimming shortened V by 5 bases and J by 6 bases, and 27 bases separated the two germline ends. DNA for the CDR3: TGTGCCTGTGGCGCCGCCGGCCCGGTGGGGACAAGGAATAAACTCATCTTT. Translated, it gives CACGAAGPVGTRNKLIF.

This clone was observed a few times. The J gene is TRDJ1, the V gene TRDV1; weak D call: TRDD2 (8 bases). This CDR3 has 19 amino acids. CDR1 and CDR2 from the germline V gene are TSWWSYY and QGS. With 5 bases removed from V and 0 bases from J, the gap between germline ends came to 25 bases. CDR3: CALGTPFLILGNNTDKLIF. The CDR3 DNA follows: TGTGCTCTTGGGACCCCCTTCCTAATACTGGGGAACAACACCGATAAACTCATCTTT.

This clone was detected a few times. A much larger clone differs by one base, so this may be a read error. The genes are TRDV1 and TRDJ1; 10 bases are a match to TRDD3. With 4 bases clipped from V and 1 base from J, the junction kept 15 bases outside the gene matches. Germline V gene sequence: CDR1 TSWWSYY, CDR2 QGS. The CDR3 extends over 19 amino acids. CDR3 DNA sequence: TGTGCTCTTGGGGGACTAAGCCCCGTACTGGGGGATCCCACCGATAAACTCATCTTT. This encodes CALGGLSPVLGDPTDKLIF.

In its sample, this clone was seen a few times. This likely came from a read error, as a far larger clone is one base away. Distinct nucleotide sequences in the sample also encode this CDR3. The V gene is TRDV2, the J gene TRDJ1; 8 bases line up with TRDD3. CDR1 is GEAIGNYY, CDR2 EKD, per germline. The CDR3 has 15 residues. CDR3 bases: TGTGCCTGTGACCCCTTACTCGGGGATACCGGTAAACTCATCTTT. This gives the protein CACDPLLGDTGKLIF.

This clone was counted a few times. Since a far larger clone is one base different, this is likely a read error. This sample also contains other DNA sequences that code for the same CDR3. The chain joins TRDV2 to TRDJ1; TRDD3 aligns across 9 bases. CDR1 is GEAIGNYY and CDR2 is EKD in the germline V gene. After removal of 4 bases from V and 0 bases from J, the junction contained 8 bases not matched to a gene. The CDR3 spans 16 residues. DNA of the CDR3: TGTGCCTGTGATCCGTTGACTGGGGGACACACCGATAAACTCATCTTT. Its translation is CACDPLTGGHTDKLIF.

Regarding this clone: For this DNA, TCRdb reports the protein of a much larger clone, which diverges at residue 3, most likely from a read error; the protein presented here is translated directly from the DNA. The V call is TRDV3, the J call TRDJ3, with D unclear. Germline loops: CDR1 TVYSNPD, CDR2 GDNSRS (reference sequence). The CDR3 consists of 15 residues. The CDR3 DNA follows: TGTGCCCTTAGCTTATCTTCCTGGGACACCCGACAGATGTTTTTC. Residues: CALSLSSWDTRQMFF. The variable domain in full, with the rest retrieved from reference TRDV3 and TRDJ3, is CDKVTQSSPDQTVASGSEVVLLCTYDTVYSNPDLFWYRIRPDYSFQFVFYGDNSRSEGADFTQGRFSVKHILTQKAFHLVISPVRTEDSATYYCALSLSSWDTRQMFFGTGIKLFVEP.

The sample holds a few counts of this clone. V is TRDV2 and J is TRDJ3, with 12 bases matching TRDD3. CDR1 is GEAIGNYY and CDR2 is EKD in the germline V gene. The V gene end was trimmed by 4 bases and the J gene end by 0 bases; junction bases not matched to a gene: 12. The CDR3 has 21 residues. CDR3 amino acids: CACELLGDTIPSSWDTRQMFF. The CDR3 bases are TGTGCCTGTGAACTACTGGGGGATACTATCCCCAGCTCCTGGGACACCCGACAGATGTTTTTC.

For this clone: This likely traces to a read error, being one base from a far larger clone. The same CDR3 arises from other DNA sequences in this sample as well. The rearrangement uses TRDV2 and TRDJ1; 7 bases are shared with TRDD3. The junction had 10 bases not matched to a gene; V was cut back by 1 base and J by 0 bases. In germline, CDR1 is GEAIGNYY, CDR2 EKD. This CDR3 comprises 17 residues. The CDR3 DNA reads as TGTGCCTGTGACACGGTAGCTGGGGGGCCCTACACCGATAAACTCATCTTT. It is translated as CACDTVAGGPYTDKLIF.

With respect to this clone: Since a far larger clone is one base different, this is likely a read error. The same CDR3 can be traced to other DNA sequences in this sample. Here the CDR3 reads CACDTVSFTGDLSGKLIF. DNA for the CDR3: TGTGCCTGTGACACTGTCAGTTTTACTGGGGACCTCTCGGGTAAACTCATCTTC. The chain combines TRDV2 with TRDJ1; 7 nucleotides align to TRDD3. The CDR3 extends over 18 amino acids. Germline CDR1 and CDR2: GEAIGNYY and EKD.

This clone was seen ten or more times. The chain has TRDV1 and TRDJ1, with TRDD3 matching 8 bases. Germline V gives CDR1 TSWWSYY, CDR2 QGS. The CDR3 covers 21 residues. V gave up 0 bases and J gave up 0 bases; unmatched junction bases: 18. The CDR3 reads CALGELLPLLGGSPYTDKLIF. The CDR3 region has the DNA TGTGCTCTTGGGGAACTACTCCCCTTACTGGGGGGCTCCCCGTACACCGATAAACTCATCTTT.

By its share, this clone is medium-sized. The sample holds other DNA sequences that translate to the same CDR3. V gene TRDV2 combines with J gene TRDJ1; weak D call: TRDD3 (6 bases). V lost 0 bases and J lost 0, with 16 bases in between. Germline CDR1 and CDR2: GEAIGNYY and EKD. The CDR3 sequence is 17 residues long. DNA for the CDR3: TGTGCCTGTGACACCGTTGTCGGGGGGGAGTACACCGATAAACTCATCTTT. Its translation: CACDTVVGGEYTDKLIF.

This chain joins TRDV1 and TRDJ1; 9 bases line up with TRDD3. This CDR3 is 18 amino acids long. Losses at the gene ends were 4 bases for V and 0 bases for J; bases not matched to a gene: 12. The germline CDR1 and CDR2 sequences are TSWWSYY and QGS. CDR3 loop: CALGGGVLGDEYTDKLIF. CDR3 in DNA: TGTGCTCTTGGGGGAGGGGTACTGGGGGACGAGTACACCGATAAACTCATCTTT.

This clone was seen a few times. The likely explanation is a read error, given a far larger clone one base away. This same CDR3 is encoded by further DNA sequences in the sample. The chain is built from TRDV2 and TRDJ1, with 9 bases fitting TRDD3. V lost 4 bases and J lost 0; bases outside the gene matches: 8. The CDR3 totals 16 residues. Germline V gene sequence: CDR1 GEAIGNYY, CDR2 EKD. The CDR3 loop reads CACDLLGDEYTDKLIF. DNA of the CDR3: TGTGCCTGTGATCTCCTGGGGGATGAGTACACCGATAAACTCATCTTT.

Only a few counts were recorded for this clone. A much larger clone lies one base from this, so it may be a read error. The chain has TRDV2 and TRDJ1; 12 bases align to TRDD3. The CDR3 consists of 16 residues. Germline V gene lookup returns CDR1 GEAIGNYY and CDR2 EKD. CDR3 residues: CARDSLGDTGTDKLIF. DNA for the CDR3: TGTGCCCGTGACAGTCTGGGGGATACGGGGACCGATAAACTCATCTTT.

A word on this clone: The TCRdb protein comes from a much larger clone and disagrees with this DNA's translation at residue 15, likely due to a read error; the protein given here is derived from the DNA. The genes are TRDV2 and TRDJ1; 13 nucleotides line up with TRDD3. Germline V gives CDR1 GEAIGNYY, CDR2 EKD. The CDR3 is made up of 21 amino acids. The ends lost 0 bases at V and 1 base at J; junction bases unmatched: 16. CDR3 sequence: CACDTVILGDTSNPCTDKLIF. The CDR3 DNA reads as TGTGCCTGTGACACCGTGATACTGGGGGATACGTCCAACCCGTGCACCGATAAACTCATCTTT.

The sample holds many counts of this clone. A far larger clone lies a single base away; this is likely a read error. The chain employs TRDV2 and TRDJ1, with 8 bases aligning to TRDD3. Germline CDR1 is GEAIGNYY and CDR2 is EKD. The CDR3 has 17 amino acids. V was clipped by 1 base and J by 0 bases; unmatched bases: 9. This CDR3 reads CACDTAAGGPYTDKLIF. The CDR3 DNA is TGTGCCTGTGACACGGCAGCTGGGGGACCCTACACCGATAAACTCATCTTT.

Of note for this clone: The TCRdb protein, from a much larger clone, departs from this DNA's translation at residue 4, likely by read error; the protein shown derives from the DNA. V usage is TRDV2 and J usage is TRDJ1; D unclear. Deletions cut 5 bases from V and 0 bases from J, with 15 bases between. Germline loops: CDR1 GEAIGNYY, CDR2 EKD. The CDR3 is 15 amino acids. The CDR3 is CACGTVSQNTDKLIF. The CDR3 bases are TGTGCCTGTGGCACTGTATCTCAAAACACCGATAAACTCATCTTT.

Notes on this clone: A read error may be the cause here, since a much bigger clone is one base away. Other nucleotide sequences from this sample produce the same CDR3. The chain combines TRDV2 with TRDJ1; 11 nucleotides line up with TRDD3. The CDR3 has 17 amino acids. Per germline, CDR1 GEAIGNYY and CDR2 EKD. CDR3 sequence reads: CACYSVLGDMYTDKLIF. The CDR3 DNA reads TGTGCCTGTTACTCAGTACTGGGGGATATGTACACCGATAAGCTCATCTTT.

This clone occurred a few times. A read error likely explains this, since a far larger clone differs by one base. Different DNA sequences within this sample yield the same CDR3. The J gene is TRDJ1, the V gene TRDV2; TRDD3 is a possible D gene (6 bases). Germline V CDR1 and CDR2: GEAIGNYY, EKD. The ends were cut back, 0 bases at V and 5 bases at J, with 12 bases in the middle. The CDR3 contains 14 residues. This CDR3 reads CACDTWGSTDKLIF. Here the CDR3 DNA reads TGTGCCTGTGACACCTGGGGATCTACTGATAAACTCATCTTT.

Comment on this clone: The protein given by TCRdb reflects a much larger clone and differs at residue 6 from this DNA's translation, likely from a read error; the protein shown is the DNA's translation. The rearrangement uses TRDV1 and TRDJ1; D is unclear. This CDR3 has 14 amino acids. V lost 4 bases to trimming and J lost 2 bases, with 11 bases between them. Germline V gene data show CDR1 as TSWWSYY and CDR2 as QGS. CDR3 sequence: CALGVLGLTDKLIF. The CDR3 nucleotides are TGTGCTCTTGGGGTTCTTGGGTTAACCGATAAACTCATCTTT.

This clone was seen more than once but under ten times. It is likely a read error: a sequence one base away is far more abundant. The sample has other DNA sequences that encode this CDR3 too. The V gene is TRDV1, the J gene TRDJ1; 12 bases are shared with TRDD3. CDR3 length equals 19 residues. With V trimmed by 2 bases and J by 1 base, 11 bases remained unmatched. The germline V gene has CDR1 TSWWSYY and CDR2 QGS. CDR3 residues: CALGEETVWGIRITDKLIF. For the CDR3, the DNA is TGTGCTCTTGGGGAAGAGACTGTCTGGGGGATACGAATCACCGATAAACTCATCTTT.

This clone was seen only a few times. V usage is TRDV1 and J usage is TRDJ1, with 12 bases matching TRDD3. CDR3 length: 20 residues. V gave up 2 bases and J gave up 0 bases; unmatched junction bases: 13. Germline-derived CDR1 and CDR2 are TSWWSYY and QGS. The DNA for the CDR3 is TGTGCTCTTGGGGAAGAGACGGCCTGGGGGATACGAGGCGACACCGATAAACTCATCTTT. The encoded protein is CALGEETAWGIRGDTDKLIF.

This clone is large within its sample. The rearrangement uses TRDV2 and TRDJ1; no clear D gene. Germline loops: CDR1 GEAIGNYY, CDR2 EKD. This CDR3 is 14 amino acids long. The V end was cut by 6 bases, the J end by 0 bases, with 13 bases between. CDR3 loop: CACHDITHTDKLIF. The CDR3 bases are TGTGCCTGTCACGACATAACCCACACCGATAAACTCATCTTT.

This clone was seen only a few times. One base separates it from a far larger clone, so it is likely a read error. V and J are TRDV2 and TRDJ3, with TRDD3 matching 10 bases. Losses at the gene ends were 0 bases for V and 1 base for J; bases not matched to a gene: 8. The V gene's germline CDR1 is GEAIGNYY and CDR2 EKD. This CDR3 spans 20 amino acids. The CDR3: CACDTGTGGSPSWDTRQMFF. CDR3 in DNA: TGTGCCTGTGACACCGGGACTGGGGGATCCCCTTCCTGGGACACCCGACAGATGTTTTTC.

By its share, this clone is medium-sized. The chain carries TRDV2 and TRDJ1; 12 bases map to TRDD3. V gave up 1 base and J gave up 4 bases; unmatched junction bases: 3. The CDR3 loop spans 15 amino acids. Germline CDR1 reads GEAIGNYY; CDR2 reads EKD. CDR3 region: CACDTLGDTDDKLIF. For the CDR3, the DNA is TGTGCCTGTGACACGCTGGGGGATACGGACGATAAACTCATCTTT.

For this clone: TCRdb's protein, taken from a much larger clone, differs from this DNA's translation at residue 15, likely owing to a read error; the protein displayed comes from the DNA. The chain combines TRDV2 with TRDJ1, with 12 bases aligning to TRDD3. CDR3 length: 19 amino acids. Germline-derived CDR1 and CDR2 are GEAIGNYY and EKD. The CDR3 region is CACDTLYAGGYENTNKLIF. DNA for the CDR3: TGTGCCTGTGACACACTATATGCTGGGGGATACGAAAACACCAATAAACTCATCTTT.

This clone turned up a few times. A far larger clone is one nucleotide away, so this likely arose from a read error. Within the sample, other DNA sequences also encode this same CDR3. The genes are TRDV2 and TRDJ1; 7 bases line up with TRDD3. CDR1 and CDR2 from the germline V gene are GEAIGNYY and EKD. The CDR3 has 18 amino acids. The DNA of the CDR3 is TGTGCCTGTGACACTTTACGGTGGGGGACCGCCGACACGGATAAACTCATCTTT. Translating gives CACDTLRWGTADTDKLIF.

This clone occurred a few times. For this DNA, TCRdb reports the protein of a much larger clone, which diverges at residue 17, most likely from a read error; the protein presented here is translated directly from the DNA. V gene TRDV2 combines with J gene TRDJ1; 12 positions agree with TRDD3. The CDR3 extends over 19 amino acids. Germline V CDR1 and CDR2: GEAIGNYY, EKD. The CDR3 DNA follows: TGTGCCTGTGACACACTATATGCTGGGGGATACGAAAACACCGATAAACCCATCTTT. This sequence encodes CACDTLYAGGYENTDKPIF.

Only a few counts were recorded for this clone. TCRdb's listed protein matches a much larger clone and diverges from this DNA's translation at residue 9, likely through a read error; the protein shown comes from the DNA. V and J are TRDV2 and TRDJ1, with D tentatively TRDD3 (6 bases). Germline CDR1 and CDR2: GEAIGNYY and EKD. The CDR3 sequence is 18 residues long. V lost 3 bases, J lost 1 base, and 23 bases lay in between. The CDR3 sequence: CACDPVGDHKHSTDKLIF. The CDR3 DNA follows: TGTGCCTGTGACCCCGTTGGGGATCATAAGCACTCCACCGATAAACTCATCTTT.